This is a list of T cell receptor beta chains from one sample in a study of blood T cell repertoires in COVID-19. Using immunoSEQ multiplex PCR, the repertoire was profiled, and TCRdb retains in-frame clones only, with some absent. This sample carries over 85,000 clones, about 90% of them seen once, and the ten largest clones take 15% to 20%. Source material: peripheral blood. The receptor source for this set is a human donor in a cohort sampled during active COVID-19. CDR3s include the opening cysteine and the closing phenylalanine or tryptophan. Clone size is stated in some rows and not others, as once, few, many or a class when expanded.

>TRBV3-1/TRBV3-2|once
CASSQGGGFSYNEQFF
>TRBV29-1|-
CSLEPGGISDTQYF
>TRBV5-6|-
CASSLTADRANEQYF
>TRBV15|-
CATSRAGTGMYEQYF
>TRBV5-1|-
CASSLEGGSRETQYF
>TRBV15|-
CATSMGQGVPYNEQFF
>TRBV6-2/TRBV6-3|-
CASSYSSVPGDIQYF
>TRBV7-2|-
CASSSVGQGQETQYF
>TRBV27|-
CASSPGETYEQYF
>TRBV7-3|-
CASSSTSANTGELFF
>TRBV5-6|-
CASSLEGVRTGELFF
>TRBV4-2|-
CASSLEREETDTQYF
>TRBV28|-
CASSPTGTGINEQFF
>TRBV4-1|-
CASSQDRVVTEAFF
>TRBV27|-
CASSLGGNTEAFF
>TRBV19|-
CASSSDVLNDEQFF